Reported below is one TCR beta chain. Its cognate antigen has yet to be identified. No base qualities exist here, and no much larger clone lies one base off it. The sample comes from a study of cytomegalovirus exposure and HLA in healthy donors (dated by TCRdb to 2016 to 2017). As for the study more broadly: The 666 repertoires of the first cohort and the 110 or so validation repertoires were produced on the same platform, according to a later analysis. The study aimed to test whether signatures of past pathogen exposure could be identified by cataloging public T cell receptors. In addition to the first cohort of 666 subjects, a separate validation cohort of approximately 110 different subjects was used. High-throughput TCR immunosequencing, statistical association of individual TCRs with disease status, and machine learning were combined to predict cytomegalovirus infection status.

Study-level results and caveats: Across donors, most TCR sequences were observed very rarely, whereas some public TCRs were present in many individuals. In vitro tests confirmed that a few of the cytomegalovirus-associated TCR beta chains recognize cytomegalovirus antigens. Cytomegalovirus status was reported to be diagnosed by the classifier with high specificity and sensitivity in both the original and validation cohorts. The study gave a list of roughly 150 TCR beta chains associated with cytomegalovirus. It was suggested by the authors that the approach could potentially be generalized to other disease states and immunological phenotypes. A later analysis had no HLA typing for the validation cohort, so co-occurrence there was scored across all 130 or so repertoires. Subsequent analysis determined that TCRs grouped into clusters in the first cohort also showed a tendency toward co-occurrence across the 120 validation repertoires, and approximately 93% of cluster scores exceeded 0.

The donors belonged to the validation cohort of about 120 subjects, which was separate from the approximately 610-subject first cohort. The germline V gene gives CDR1 as MGHRA and CDR2 as YSYEKL. Trimming at the junction amounts to 2 bases on V and 4 bases on J, and the germline ends lie 9 bases apart. Counted from cysteine to phenylalanine, this CDR3 has 14 amino acids. The retained sequence is limited to the CDR3, 42 bases, with the frame set at the first base. Preparation of the library involved the immunoSEQ multiplex PCR assay. The authors' pipeline ran thus. A statistical classification framework was built to diagnose cytomegalovirus status from the catalog of TCR beta chain sequences. TCRdb mirrors the immuneACCESS table, restricted to in-frame sequences. Some clones are absent from its copies; in checked studies, under half trace to an unresolved V gene, and the reason for the others is unknown. The V and J calls and the clone size are those of that table, but D and trimming were determined from the DNA. Here the sample has 95,000 to 150,000 clones; around 86% occur a single time. Of the sample, more than 1.5% falls within the top ten clones.

The sequenced sample was PBMCs. The origin of this receptor is a woman aged 18-35 years in good health and CMV-seronegative. The chain is assembled from TRBV4-1 and TRBJ1-3; a confident D gene designation cannot be given. The bases read TGCGCCAGCAGCCAAAGCACAGTGGGAAACACCATATATTTT. Protein translation: CASSQSTVGNTIYF.